These T cell receptor beta chains were read from a single sample in a study of cytomegalovirus exposure and HLA in healthy donors. Using immunoSEQ multiplex PCR, the repertoire was profiled, and TCRdb retains in-frame clones only, with some absent. This sample has approximately 100,000 clones, with just under 75% found just once. Input material: PBMCs. These receptor sequences come from a human donor in good health. Both conserved end residues are part of each CDR3. A D gene is named only where the DNA matches it firmly. Clone size is stated in some rows and not others, as once, few, many or a class when expanded.

-	TRBV5-1	TRBJ2-5	-	CASSLGQRKETQYF	TGCGCCAGCAGCTTGGGACAGAGAAAAGAGACCCAGTACTTC
few	TRBV6-5	TRBJ1-1	-	CASSYVGLAGTEAFF	TGTGCCAGCAGTTACGTCGGTCTGGCAGGGACTGAAGCTTTCTTT
-	TRBV13	TRBJ2-5	TRBD2	CASSFATSGGRETQYF	TGTGCCAGCAGCTTCGCGACTAGCGGGGGTCGAGAGACCCAGTACTTC
few	TRBV27	TRBJ2-7	-	CASSSPSVGFDEQYF	TGTGCCAGCAGTAGTCCTAGCGTTGGATTCGACGAGCAGTACTTC
-	TRBV7-8	TRBJ1-2	TRBD1	CASSPRTGERGYTF	TGTGCCAGCAGCCCCCGGACAGGGGAGCGTGGCTACACCTTC
once	TRBV29-1	TRBJ2-7	-	CSVLGRASETYEQYF	TGCAGCGTTCTCGGTAGGGCTAGCGAAACCTACGAGCAGTACTTC
-	TRBV27	TRBJ1-6	-	CASSFLEGQPLHF	TGTGCCAGCAGTTTTTTGGAGGGGCAGCCCCTCCACTTT
-	TRBV28	TRBJ1-3	TRBD1	CASRQPGQSSGNTIYF	TGTGCCAGCAGACAACCGGGACAGTCCTCTGGAAACACCATATATTTT
-	TRBV29-1	TRBJ2-1	TRBD2	CSVRTSGQSSYNEQFF	TGCAGCGTTCGGACTAGCGGGCAAAGCTCCTACAATGAGCAGTTCTTC
-	TRBV11-2	TRBJ2-5	-	CASSLTGTYYMETQYF	TGTGCCAGCAGCTTGACCGGGACATACTATATGGAGACCCAGTACTTC
-	TRBV19	TRBJ1-4	-	CASSQRTGSGEAFCLVF	TGTGCCAGTAGTCAGCGAACAGGGTCAGGAGAGGCCTTCTGTCTGGTTTTT
once	TRBV27	TRBJ2-7	-	CASSLLRGTQKSYEQYF	TGTGCCAGCAGTTTATTAAGGGGGACACAAAAATCCTACGAGCAGTACTTC
-	TRBV7-2	TRBJ2-2	TRBD2	CASSPGLAGRLTGELFF	TGTGCCAGCAGCCCCGGACTAGCGGGGCGCCTCACCGGGGAGCTGTTTTTT
-	TRBV4-2	TRBJ2-7	-	CASSQDSGPSYEQYF	TGTGCCAGCAGCCAAGATTCAGGGCCCTCCTACGAGCAGTACTTC
-	TRBV5-1	TRBJ1-5	-	CASSPGHNSNQPQHF	TGCGCCAGCAGCCCGGGACATAATAGCAATCAGCCCCAGCATTTT
-	TRBV9	TRBJ2-3	TRBD2	CASSLLARSGNTDTQYF	TGTGCCAGCAGCCTTCTTGCGCGCAGCGGGAACACAGATACGCAGTATTTT
-	TRBV28	TRBJ2-3	TRBD2	CASSGLARSTDTQYF	TGTGCCAGCAGTGGACTAGCGAGAAGCACAGATACGCAGTATTTT
-	TRBV5-1	TRBJ2-4	-	CASSKEQGCIQYF	TGCGCCAGCAGCAAGGAGCAGGGGTGCATTCAGTACTTC
-	TRBV7-9	TRBJ1-1	TRBD1	CASSLVTGGGFGTEAFF	TGTGCCAGCAGCTTAGTTACAGGGGGCGGGTTCGGCACTGAAGCTTTCTTT
-	TRBV6-1	TRBJ2-1	-	CASKRAAGGNEQFF	TGTGCCAGCAAGCGGGCCGCGGGTGGGAATGAGCAGTTCTTC
-	TRBV28	TRBJ1-5	TRBD1	CASREGQGARWNQPQHF	TGTGCCAGCAGAGAGGGACAGGGGGCGCGATGGAATCAGCCCCAGCATTTT
-	TRBV7-7	TRBJ2-3	-	CASSSLGSDTQYF	TGTGCCAGCAGCTCCCTCGGGTCCGATACGCAGTATTTT
-	TRBV6-5	TRBJ2-2	TRBD1	CASSWQGGFGELFF	TGTGCCAGCAGTTGGCAAGGGGGCTTCGGGGAGCTGTTTTTT
-	TRBV5-4	TRBJ2-6	-	CASSFWTPGANVLTF	TGTGCCAGCAGCTTTTGGACTCCTGGGGCCAACGTCCTGACTTTC
-	TRBV11-1	TRBJ2-3	TRBD2	CASSPRLAGSTDTQYF	TGTGCCAGCAGCCCTAGACTAGCGGGGAGCACAGATACGCAGTATTTT
-	TRBV30	TRBJ1-5	-	CAWRGAGGRSNQPQHF	TGTGCCTGGAGAGGAGCGGGCGGCCGGAGCAATCAGCCCCAGCATTTT
-	TRBV30	TRBJ1-2	TRBD1	CAWSPGGSYGYTF	TGTGCCTGGAGTCCAGGGGGCTCCTATGGCTACACCTTC
-	TRBV6-4	TRBJ2-1	TRBD2	CASSDSGLAGGSSYNEQFF	TGTGCCAGCAGTGACTCGGGACTAGCGGGGGGGAGCTCCTACAATGAGCAGTTCTTC
few	TRBV6-5	TRBJ1-1	-	CASSYSTGRVTTEAFF	TGTGCCAGCAGTTACTCGACTGGCAGGGTAACAACTGAAGCTTTCTTT